This TCR beta chain was recovered during a study of graft-versus-host responses after intestinal transplantation. Study-level results: Graft-donor T cell macrochimerism coincided with high graft-versus-host to host-versus-graft clonal ratios in allografts.

The CDR3 totals 14 residues. V dropped 4 bases and J dropped 5; count of bases not matched to a gene: 5. Germline CDR1 and CDR2: PRHDT and FYEKMQ (reference sequence). Repertoires were generated with immunoSEQ multiplex PCR, while TCRdb's copy carries only in-frame clones and drops some. The data hold under 140,000 clones, with over 85% observed a single time. As to this clone: The target antigen is unknown.

This rearrangement joins TRBV13 to TRBJ2-7, with TRBD2 matching 10 bases. Sequenced material: unstimulated CD8+ T cells sorted from spleen or lymph node cells, taken before intestinal transplant. The sequence derives from a human donor who received an intestinal transplant. The CDR3 bases are TGTGCCAGCAGCTCAGCGGGAGGGCCTGACGAGCAGTACTTC. Encoded protein: CASSSAGGPDEQYF.